The present T cell receptor (beta chain) was sequenced within a study of blood T cell repertoires in COVID-19. Study as a whole: Samples came from the United States, Italy and Spain, spanning acute and convalescent COVID-19.

Germline V gene lookup returns CDR1 SQVTM and CDR2 ANQGSEA. Trimming cost V 2 bases and J 7 bases, with 8 bases left between them. There are 11 residues in the CDR3. This clone was seen only once. The authors' processing: Reference gene primers were amplified, and this amplification served to estimate nucleated cell counts. Profiling relied on immunoSEQ multiplex PCR, and the TCRdb table lists in-frame clones only, not all of them. From that table come the V and J calls and clone size; the DNA was used to work out D and trimming. The sample has about 250,000 clones, around 81% seen once. The sequence was obtained from a woman aged 55 to 70 with active or convalescent COVID-19. V and J are TRBV29-1 and TRBJ1-2; D remains unclear. The sample consisted of peripheral blood. The CDR3: CSVEFGSGYTF. CDR3 coding DNA: TGCAGCGTTGAATTTGGGAGTGGCTACACCTTC.